Listed here is a single T cell receptor (beta chain). The sample is drawn from a study of OX40 agonist ivuxolimab in advanced cancers. Study in general: Three dose-escalation patients had partial responses: one with hepatocellular carcinoma and two with cutaneous melanoma.

The junction had 7 bases not matched to a gene; V was cut back by 4 bases and J by 5 bases. This CDR3 contains 14 residues. CDR1 is SGHTA, CDR2 FQGNSA, per germline. TCRdb keeps only in-frame clones here, not all; method: immunoSEQ multiplex PCR. The sample contains some 100,000 clones, 92% of which appear only once. This clonotype originated in an adult with an advanced solid tumor such as melanoma, head and neck, liver or kidney cancer. The V and J genes are TRBV7-2 and TRBJ1-2; 7 bases are a match to TRBD1. The source material was CD4+ or CD8+ T cells sorted from blood, sampled in a trial of the OX40 agonist ivuxolimab. CDR3 DNA: TGTGCCAGCAGCTCCGACAGGGATCGGTATGGCTACACCTTC. Encoded protein: CASSSDRDRYGYTF.